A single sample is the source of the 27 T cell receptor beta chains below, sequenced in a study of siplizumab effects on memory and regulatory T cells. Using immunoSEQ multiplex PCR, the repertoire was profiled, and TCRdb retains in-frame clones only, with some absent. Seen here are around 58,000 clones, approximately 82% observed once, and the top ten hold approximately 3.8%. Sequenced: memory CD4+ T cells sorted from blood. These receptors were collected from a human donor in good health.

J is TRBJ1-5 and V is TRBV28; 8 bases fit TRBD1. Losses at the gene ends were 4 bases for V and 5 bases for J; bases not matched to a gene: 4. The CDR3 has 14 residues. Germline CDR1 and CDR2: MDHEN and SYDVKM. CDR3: CASSSGQGDQPQHF. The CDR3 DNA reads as TGTGCCAGCAGTTCTGGACAGGGAGATCAGCCCCAGCATTTT.

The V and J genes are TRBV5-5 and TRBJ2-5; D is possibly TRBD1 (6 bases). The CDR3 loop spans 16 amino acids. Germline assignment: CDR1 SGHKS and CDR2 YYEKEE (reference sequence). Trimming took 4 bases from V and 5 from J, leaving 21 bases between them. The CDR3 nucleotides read TGTGCCAGCAGCGGGGGCCACATCAATTTAGGGGAGACCCAGTACTTC. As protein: CASSGGHINLGETQYF.

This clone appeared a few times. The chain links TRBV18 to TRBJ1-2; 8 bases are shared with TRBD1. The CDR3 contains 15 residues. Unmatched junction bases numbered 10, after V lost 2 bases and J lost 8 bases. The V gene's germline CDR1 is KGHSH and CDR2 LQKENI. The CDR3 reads CASSPGSDRGNGYTF. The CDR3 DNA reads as TGTGCCAGCTCACCAGGTTCTGACAGGGGCAACGGCTACACCTTC.

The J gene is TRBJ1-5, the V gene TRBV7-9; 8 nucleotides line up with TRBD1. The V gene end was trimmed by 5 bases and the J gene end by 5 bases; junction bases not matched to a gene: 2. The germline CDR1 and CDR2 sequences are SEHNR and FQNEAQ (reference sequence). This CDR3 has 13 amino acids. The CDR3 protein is CASSIQGDQPQHF. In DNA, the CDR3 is TGTGCCAGCAGCATACAGGGGGATCAGCCCCAGCATTTT.

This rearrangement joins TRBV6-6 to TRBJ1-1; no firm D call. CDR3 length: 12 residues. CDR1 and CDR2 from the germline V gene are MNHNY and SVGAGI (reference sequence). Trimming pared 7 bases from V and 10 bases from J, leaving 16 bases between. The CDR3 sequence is CASTNREIRAFF. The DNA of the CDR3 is TGTGCCAGCACAAATCGGGAAATCCGAGCTTTCTTT.

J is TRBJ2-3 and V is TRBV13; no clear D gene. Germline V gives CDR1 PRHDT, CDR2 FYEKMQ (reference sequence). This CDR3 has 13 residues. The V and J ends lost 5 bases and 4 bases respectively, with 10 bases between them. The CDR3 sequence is CASSPRFSDTQYF. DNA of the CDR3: TGTGCCAGCAGCCCCCGTTTCTCAGATACGCAGTATTTT.

CDR3 sequence (DNA): TGCGCCAGCACCACACAGGGTTCGCAAGAGACCCAGTACTTC. Protein: CASTTQGSQETQYF. The V gene is TRBV5-1, the J gene TRBJ2-5; TRBD1 might be the D (6 bases). The CDR3 contains 14 residues. V lost 6 bases, J lost 2 bases, and 14 bases lay in between. Germline V gene lookup returns CDR1 SGHRS and CDR2 YFSETQ.

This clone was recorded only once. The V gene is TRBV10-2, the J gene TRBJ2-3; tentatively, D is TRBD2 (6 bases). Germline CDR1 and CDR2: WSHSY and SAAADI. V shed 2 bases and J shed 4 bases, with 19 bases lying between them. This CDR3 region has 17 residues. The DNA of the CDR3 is TGCGCCAGCAGTGAGCGGGCTGGCGGGAATTTCGCAGATACGCAGTATTTT. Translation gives CASSERAGGNFADTQYF.

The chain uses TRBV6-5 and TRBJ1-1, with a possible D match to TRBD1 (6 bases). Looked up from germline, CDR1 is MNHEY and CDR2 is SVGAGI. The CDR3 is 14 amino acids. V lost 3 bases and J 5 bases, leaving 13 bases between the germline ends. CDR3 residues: CASSYSEGVTEAFF. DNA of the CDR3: TGTGCCAGCAGTTATTCCGAGGGGGTTACTGAAGCTTTCTTT.

CDR3 in DNA: TGTGCCAGCAGCCGCCGGGGACTTCTCACCGGGGAGCTGTTTTTT. Amino acid sequence: CASSRRGLLTGELFF. This chain joins TRBV7-9 and TRBJ2-2; a weak D match, TRBD2 (6 bases). The CDR3 runs to 15 residues. V shed 5 bases and J shed 4 bases, with 14 bases lying between them. Per the germline V gene, CDR1 is SEHNR and CDR2 is FQNEAQ (reference sequence).

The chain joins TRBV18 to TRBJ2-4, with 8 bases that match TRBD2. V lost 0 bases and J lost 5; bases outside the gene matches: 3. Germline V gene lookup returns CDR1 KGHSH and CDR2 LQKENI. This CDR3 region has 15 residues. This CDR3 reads CASSPPGGGENIQYF. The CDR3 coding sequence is TGTGCCAGCTCACCACCCGGGGGGGGCGAAAACATTCAGTACTTC.

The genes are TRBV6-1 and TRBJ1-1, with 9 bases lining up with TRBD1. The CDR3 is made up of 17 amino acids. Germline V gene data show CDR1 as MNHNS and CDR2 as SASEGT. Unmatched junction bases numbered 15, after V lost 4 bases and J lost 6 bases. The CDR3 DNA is TGTGCCAGCAGTGGCCTAAACAGCAGGACAGGGGCCTCTGAAGCTTTCTTT. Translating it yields CASSGLNSRTGASEAFF.

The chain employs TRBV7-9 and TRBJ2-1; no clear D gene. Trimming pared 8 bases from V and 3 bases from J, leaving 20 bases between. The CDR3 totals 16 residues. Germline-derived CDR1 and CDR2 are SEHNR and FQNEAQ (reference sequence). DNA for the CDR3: TGTGCCAGCGGTCGTCTGGTCAGCACCCTCTACAATGAGCAGTTCTTC. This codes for CASGRLVSTLYNEQFF.

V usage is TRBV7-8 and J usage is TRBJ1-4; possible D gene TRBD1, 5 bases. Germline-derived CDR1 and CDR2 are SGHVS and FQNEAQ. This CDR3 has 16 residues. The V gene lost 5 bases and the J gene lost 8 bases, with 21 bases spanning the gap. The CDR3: CASSPRRVARDEKLFF. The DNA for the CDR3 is TGTGCCAGCAGCCCTCGCAGGGTAGCCAGGGACGAAAAACTGTTTTTT.

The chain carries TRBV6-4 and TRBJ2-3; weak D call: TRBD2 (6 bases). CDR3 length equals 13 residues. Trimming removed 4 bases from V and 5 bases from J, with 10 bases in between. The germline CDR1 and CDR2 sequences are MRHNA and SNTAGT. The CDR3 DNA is TGTGCCAGCAGTGGGCAGGGAGGAGATACGCAGTATTTT. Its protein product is CASSGQGGDTQYF.

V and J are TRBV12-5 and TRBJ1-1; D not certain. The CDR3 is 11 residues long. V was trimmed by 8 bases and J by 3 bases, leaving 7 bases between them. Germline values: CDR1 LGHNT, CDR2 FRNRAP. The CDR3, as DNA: TGTGCTAGTACGGCCTACACTGAAGCTTTCTTT. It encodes CASTAYTEAFF.

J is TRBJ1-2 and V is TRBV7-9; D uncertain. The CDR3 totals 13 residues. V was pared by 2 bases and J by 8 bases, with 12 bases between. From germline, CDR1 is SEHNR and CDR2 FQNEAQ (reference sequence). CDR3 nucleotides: TGTGCCAGCAGCTTAAGCCCACGGTCCGGCTACACCTTC. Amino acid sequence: CASSLSPRSGYTF.

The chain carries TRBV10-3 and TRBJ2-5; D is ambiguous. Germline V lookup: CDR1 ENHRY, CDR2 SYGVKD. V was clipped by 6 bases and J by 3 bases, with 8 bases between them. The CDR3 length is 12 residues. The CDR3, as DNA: TGTGCCATCAGCCAGGAGAAAGAGACCCAGTACTTC. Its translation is CAISQEKETQYF.

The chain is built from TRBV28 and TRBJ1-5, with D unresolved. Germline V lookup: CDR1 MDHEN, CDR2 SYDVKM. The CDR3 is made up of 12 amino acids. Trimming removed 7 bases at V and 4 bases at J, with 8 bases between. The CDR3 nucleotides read TGTGCCAGCATGCAGAGGAATCAGCCCCAGCATTTT. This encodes CASMQRNQPQHF.

This CDR3 reads CSVDRGGGELFF. DNA for the CDR3: TGCAGCGTGGACAGGGGGGGCGGGGAGCTGTTTTTT. This rearrangement joins TRBV29-1 to TRBJ2-2; 10 bases map to TRBD1. Germline V gene data show CDR1 as SQVTM and CDR2 as ANQGSEA. Trimming cost V 6 bases and J 7 bases; bases outside gene matches: 2. The CDR3 is 12 residues long.

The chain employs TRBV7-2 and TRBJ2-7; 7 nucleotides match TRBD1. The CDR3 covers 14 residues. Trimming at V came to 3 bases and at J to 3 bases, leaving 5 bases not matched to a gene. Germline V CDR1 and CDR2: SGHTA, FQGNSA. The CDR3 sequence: CASSLGQTNYEQYF. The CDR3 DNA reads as TGTGCCAGCAGCTTGGGACAGACAAACTACGAGCAGTACTTC.

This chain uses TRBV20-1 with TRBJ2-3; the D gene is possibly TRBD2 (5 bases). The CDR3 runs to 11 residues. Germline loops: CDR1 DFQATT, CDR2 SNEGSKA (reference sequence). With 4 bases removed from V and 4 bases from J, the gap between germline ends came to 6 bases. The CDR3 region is CSANSADTQYF. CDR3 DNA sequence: TGCAGTGCTAATAGCGCAGATACGCAGTATTTT.

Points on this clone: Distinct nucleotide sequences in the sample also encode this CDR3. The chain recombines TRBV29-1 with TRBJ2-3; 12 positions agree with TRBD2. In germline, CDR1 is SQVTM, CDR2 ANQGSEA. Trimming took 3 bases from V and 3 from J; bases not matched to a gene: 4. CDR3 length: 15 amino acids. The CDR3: CSVDGTSGRTDTQYF. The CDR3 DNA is TGCAGCGTTGACGGAACTAGCGGGAGGACAGATACGCAGTATTTT.

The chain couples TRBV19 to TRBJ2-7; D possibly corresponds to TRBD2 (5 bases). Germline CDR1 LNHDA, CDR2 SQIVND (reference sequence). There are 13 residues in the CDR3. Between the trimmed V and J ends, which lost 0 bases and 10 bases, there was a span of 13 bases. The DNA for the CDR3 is TGTGCCAGTAGTATAGATCCCGGCCGGACTCAGTACTTC. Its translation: CASSIDPGRTQYF.

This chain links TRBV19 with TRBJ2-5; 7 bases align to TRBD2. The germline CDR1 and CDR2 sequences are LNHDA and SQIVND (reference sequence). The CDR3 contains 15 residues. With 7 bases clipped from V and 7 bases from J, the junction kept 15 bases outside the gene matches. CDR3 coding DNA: TGTGCCAGTACCCCCAGGGCGGGGGTCATGGGGACCCAGTACTTC. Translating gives CASTPRAGVMGTQYF.

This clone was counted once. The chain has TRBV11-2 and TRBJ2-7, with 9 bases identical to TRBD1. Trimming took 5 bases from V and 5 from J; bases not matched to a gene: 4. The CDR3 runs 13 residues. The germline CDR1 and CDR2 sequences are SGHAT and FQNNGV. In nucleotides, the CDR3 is TGTGCCAGCAGCACGGACAGGGGAGACGAGCAGTACTTC. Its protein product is CASSTDRGDEQYF.

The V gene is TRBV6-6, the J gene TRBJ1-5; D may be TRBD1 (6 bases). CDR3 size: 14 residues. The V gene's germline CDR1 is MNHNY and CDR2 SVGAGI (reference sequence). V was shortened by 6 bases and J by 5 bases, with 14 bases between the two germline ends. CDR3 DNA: TGTGCCAGCAGCGGGGGAAAGGGGGATCAGCCCCAGCATTTT. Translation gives CASSGGKGDQPQHF.